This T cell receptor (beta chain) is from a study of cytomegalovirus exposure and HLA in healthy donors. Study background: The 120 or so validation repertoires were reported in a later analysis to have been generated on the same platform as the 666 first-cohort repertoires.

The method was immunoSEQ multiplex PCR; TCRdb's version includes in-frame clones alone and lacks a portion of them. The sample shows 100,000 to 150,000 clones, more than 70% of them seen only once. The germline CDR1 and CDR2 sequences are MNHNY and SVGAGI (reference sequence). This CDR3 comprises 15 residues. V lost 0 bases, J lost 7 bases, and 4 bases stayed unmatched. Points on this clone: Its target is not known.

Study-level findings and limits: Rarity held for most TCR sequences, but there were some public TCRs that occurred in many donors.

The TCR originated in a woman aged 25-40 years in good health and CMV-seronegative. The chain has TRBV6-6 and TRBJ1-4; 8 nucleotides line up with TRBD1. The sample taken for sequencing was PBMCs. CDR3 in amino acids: CASSYSTGGAEKLFF. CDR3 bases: TGTGCCAGCAGTTACTCCACAGGGGGAGCTGAAAAACTGTTTTTT.